This T cell receptor beta chain was obtained from a study of T cell responses to AZD1222 COVID-19 vaccine. The table came from immunoSEQ multiplex PCR; TCRdb's copy has only in-frame clones and leaves some out. The data show under 130,000 clones, 92% seen once. The CDR3 has 17 amino acids. V shed 4 bases, J shed 1 base, and the junction held 9 bases outside the gene matches. From germline, CDR1 is SGHNT and CDR2 YENEEA. Here the sequenced sample was peripheral blood, taken on day 0 of AZD1222 vaccination. The receptor's source is an adult in good health. This sequence joins TRBV11-3 and TRBJ1-1, with 10 bases matching TRBD1. CDR3 loop: CASSSRQGALENTEAFF. DNA of the CDR3: TGTGCCAGCAGCTCCAGACAGGGGGCGCTCGAGAACACTGAAGCTTTCTTT.